This TCR beta chain was sequenced in a study of cytotoxic CD8 clonotypes in ibrutinib-treated CLL. Study as a whole: Partial response occurred in some 25 patients and complete response in 2; at median around 66 months, around 14 remained remitted and roughly 12 progressed.

In regard to this clone: The target antigen is unknown.

General study results and limits: Patients with sustained remission and those progressing were sampled at differing times. With treatment, public clonotypes, which were uncommon, either contracted or remained stable. The study found baseline clonality above age-matched healthy donors, tracking circulating CD8+ T-cell counts.

The CDR3 loop spans 13 amino acids. The V end lost 1 base, the J end lost 9 bases, and 12 bases lay between the germline ends. Germline lookup yields CDR1 LGHNA and CDR2 YSLEER. The method was immunoSEQ multiplex PCR; TCRdb's version includes in-frame clones alone and lacks a portion of them. The data show some 170,000 clones, 70% to 90% seen once. V and J are TRBV4-3 and TRBJ1-2, with D uncertain. The TCR originated in a human donor with chronic lymphocytic leukemia. Here the sequenced sample was PBMCs, taken at disease progression, from a patient treated with ibrutinib. CDR3 nucleotide sequence: TGCGCCAGCAGCCAAGGATTCGGGGTGCGCTACACCTTC. This gives the protein CASSQGFGVRYTF.